The 30 T cell receptor beta chains presented below share a single source sample, sequenced in a study of shared clonotypes between healthy human individuals. Only in-frame clones appear in the TCRdb table, and some are missing; sequencing was by immunoSEQ multiplex PCR. The data show about 480,000 clones, roughly 79% seen once. The sequencing input was PBMCs. Receptor source: a woman in her 40s in good health. Some clones in this sample may be carry-over from other donors' samples.

This chain connects TRBV5-1 to TRBJ2-7; D possibly corresponds to TRBD1 (5 bases). CDR1 SGHRS and CDR2 YFSETQ come from the germline V gene. This CDR3 region has 13 residues. The V end was cut by 0 bases, the J end by 3 bases, with 7 bases between. In DNA, the CDR3 is TGCGCCAGCAGCTTGGGGGGCAACTACGAGCAGTACTTC. Translated: CASSLGGNYEQYF.

The V and J genes are TRBV7-2 and TRBJ2-3; D perhaps matches TRBD2 (6 bases). The CDR3 contains 15 residues. Germline lookup yields CDR1 SGHTA and CDR2 FQGNSA. V was cut by 5 bases and J by 0 bases, with 12 bases left in between. The CDR3 DNA is TGTGCCAGCAGCCCCCAGAGCGGGAGCACAGATACGCAGTATTTT. It translates to CASSPQSGSTDTQYF.

The chain is built from TRBV4-2 and TRBJ2-3; no definite D call. The CDR3 is 14 amino acids. V gave up 2 bases and J gave up 7 bases, with 13 bases separating them. Germline CDR1 reads LGHNA; CDR2 reads YNFKEQ. The CDR3: CASSQLDGTHTQYF. For the CDR3, the DNA is TGTGCCAGCAGCCAACTGGACGGTACTCATACGCAGTATTTT.

The CDR3 is CASSQKNRRQGYYGYTF. The CDR3 DNA sequence: TGTGCCAGCAGCCAAAAGAACCGGAGACAGGGGTACTATGGCTACACCTTC. V gene TRBV16 combines with J gene TRBJ1-2; 8 nucleotides agree with TRBD1. The CDR3 runs 17 residues. V shed 2 bases, J shed 3 bases, and the junction held 11 bases outside the gene matches. Germline V gene lookup returns CDR1 KGHSY and CDR2 FQNENV.

The J gene is TRBJ2-3, the V gene TRBV4-1; TRBD2 might be the D (6 bases). Germline lookup yields CDR1 MGHRA and CDR2 YSYEKL. V lost 3 bases and J 0 bases, leaving 22 bases between the germline ends. The CDR3 is made up of 19 amino acids. In DNA form, the CDR3 reads TGCGCCAGCAGCCACGACCTTAGCGGACTAACCCGAAGCACAGATACGCAGTATTTT. Translating gives CASSHDLSGLTRSTDTQYF.

The chain is built from TRBV9 and TRBJ1-1; D is undetermined. Trimming pared 4 bases from V and 0 bases from J, leaving 13 bases between. Germline-derived CDR1 and CDR2 are SGDLS and YYNGEE. This CDR3 contains 15 residues. The DNA of the CDR3 is TGTGCCAGCAGCTCCCGGGGAAGCCTGAACACTGAAGCTTTCTTT. It yields the protein CASSSRGSLNTEAFF.

This chain uses TRBV27 with TRBJ2-1; 7 nucleotides agree with TRBD2. This CDR3 spans 16 amino acids. The germline CDR1 and CDR2 sequences are MNHEY and SMNVEV (reference sequence). J was trimmed by 0 bases and V by 5 bases; bases with no gene match: 7. CDR3 nucleotide sequence: TGTGCCAGCAGTGGAGCGGGGCCTAGCTCCTACAATGAGCAGTTCTTC. Protein: CASSGAGPSSYNEQFF.

This clone appeared a single time. The genes are TRBV6-1 and TRBJ1-5; tentative D call: TRBD1 (5 bases). There are 15 residues in the CDR3. Trimming took off 5 bases at V and 5 bases at J, with 16 bases between the two ends. CDR1 MNHNS and CDR2 SASEGT come from the germline V gene. The CDR3 DNA is TGTGCCAGCAGTCAAAACCCCGACAGTCATCAGCCCCAGCATTTT. Protein sequence: CASSQNPDSHQPQHF.

The chain employs TRBV7-2 and TRBJ1-5, with 7 nucleotides matching TRBD1. CDR1 SGHTA and CDR2 FQGNSA come from the germline V gene. The V and J ends lost 0 bases and 4 bases, in that order; junction bases with no gene match: 6. The CDR3 has 16 amino acids. The CDR3 spells CASSLAGRGLNQPQHF. The CDR3, as DNA: TGTGCCAGCAGCTTAGCGGGGAGGGGGCTAAATCAGCCCCAGCATTTT.

The chain couples TRBV18 to TRBJ2-1; weak D call: TRBD1 (6 bases). Germline V lookup: CDR1 KGHSH, CDR2 LQKENI. The CDR3 totals 15 residues. Trimming shortened V by 4 bases and J by 5 bases, and 15 bases separated the two germline ends. The DNA of the CDR3 is TGTGCCAGCTCACAAACATACACAGGGAACAATGAGCAGTTCTTC. It translates to CASSQTYTGNNEQFF.

This chain links TRBV5-1 with TRBJ2-7, with unresolved D. The length of the CDR3 is 13 residues. Germline V CDR1 and CDR2: SGHRS, YFSETQ. The V gene lost 1 base and the J gene lost 7 bases, with 12 bases spanning the gap. This chain's CDR3 is CASSLQGPREQYF. In DNA, the CDR3 is TGCGCCAGCAGCTTGCAAGGACCTCGGGAGCAGTACTTC. Full variable domain (rest looked up from reference TRBV5-1 and TRBJ2-7): KAGVTQTPRYLIKTRGQQVTLSCSPISGHRSVSWYQQTPGQGLQFLFEYFSETQRNKGNFPGRFSGRQFSNSRSEMNVSTLELGDSALYLCASSLQGPREQYFGPGTRLTVT.

This clone occurred a few times. The chain couples TRBV15 to TRBJ2-2; D remains unclear. The germline V and J ends were trimmed by 0 bases and 6 bases, with 8 bases remaining between them. This CDR3 has 14 amino acids. The germline gives CDR1 LNHNV, CDR2 YYDKDF (reference sequence). CDR3: CATSREHVAGELFF. Here the CDR3 DNA reads TGTGCCACCAGCAGAGAGCATGTGGCCGGGGAGCTGTTTTTT.

This rearrangement joins TRBV5-8 to TRBJ1-1; 7 bases map to TRBD1. The CDR3 loop spans 16 amino acids. Germline V gene lookup returns CDR1 SGHTS and CDR2 YDEGEE. The ends lost 4 bases at V and 3 bases at J; junction bases unmatched: 12. The CDR3 sequence is CASSTGQVHDDTEAFF. Written as DNA, the CDR3 is TGTGCCAGCAGCACCGGACAGGTCCATGATGACACTGAAGCTTTCTTT.

The rearrangement joins TRBV7-3 to TRBJ1-2; 10 nucleotides match TRBD1. The germline V gene has CDR1 SGHTA and CDR2 FQGTGA. The CDR3 is 13 residues long. Trimming cost V 5 bases and J 14 bases; bases outside gene matches: 11. Written as DNA, the CDR3 is TGTGCCAGCAGCCCGACCCCAGGACAGGGGGGGACCTTC. Amino acids: CASSPTPGQGGTF.

Regarding this clone: This may be a read error: a much more frequent sequence differs by one nucleotide. The chain is built from TRBV7-3 and TRBJ1-1; no firm D call. Between the trimmed V and J ends, which lost 5 bases and 0 bases, there was a span of 7 bases. The V gene's germline CDR1 is SGHTA and CDR2 FQGTGA. The CDR3 contains 13 residues. The CDR3, as DNA: TGTGCCAGCAGCGCCCACATGAACACTGAAGCTTTCTTT. Protein sequence: CASSAHMNTEAFF.

The gene calls are TRBV2 and TRBJ2-2; 7 bases match TRBD1. Germline-derived CDR1 and CDR2 are SNHLY and FYNNEI. The CDR3 is 14 residues long. With V trimmed by 3 bases and J by 6 bases, 4 bases remained unmatched. The DNA of the CDR3 is TGTGCCAGCAGTGATCTCGGGACAGCCGGGGAGCTGTTTTTT. Amino acids: CASSDLGTAGELFF.

A single count supports this clone. This sequence joins TRBV19 and TRBJ2-7, with TRBD1 identical over 7 bases. The V and J ends lost 5 bases and 6 bases, in that order; junction bases with no gene match: 10. The CDR3 length is 14 residues. Per the germline V gene, CDR1 is LNHDA and CDR2 is SQIVND (reference sequence). The CDR3 reads CASSGQARSGEQYF. The CDR3 DNA sequence: TGTGCCAGTAGTGGACAGGCTCGGAGCGGCGAGCAGTACTTC.

By its share, this clone is medium-sized. This sequence joins TRBV9 and TRBJ2-5; D possibly corresponds to TRBD2 (6 bases). The V end was cut by 7 bases, the J end by 7 bases, with 20 bases between. Germline values: CDR1 SGDLS, CDR2 YYNGEE. This CDR3 has 14 residues. CDR3 DNA sequence: TGTGCCAGCGGAGGGGCCGGAACCGTGAGGACCCAGTACTTC. Translating gives CASGGAGTVRTQYF.

This rearrangement joins TRBV9 to TRBJ2-2, with a possible D match to TRBD2 (6 bases). CDR1 and CDR2 from the germline V gene are SGDLS and YYNGEE. The CDR3 extends over 15 amino acids. Trimming stripped 0 bases from V and 2 bases from J, with 8 bases between. The chain's CDR3 is CASSVAGVNTGELFF. The CDR3 coding sequence is TGTGCCAGCAGCGTAGCGGGAGTTAACACCGGGGAGCTGTTTTTT.

This chain connects TRBV4-1 to TRBJ2-1; TRBD2 aligns across 9 bases. Germline V gene sequence: CDR1 MGHRA, CDR2 YSYEKL. The CDR3 covers 16 residues. V was clipped by 4 bases and J by 8 bases; unmatched bases: 12. For the CDR3, the DNA is TGCGCCAGCAGCCGAGGGACTAGCTGGGGGCTTGATGAGCAGTTCTTC. Translation: CASSRGTSWGLDEQFF.

The chain joins TRBV19 to TRBJ2-1, with TRBD2 matching over 7 bases. The V and J ends lost 3 bases and 1 base, in that order; junction bases with no gene match: 3. This CDR3 has 15 amino acids. Germline CDR1 LNHDA, CDR2 SQIVND (reference sequence). As DNA, the CDR3 is TGTGCCAGTAGTATCCGGACTAGATCCTACAATGAGCAGTTCTTC. Translation gives CASSIRTRSYNEQFF. Drawing the rest from reference TRBV19 and TRBJ2-1, the complete variable domain is DGGITQSPKYLFRKEGQNVTLSCEQNLNHDAMYWYRQDPGQGLRLIYYSQIVNDFQKGDIAEGYSVSREKKESFPLTVTSAQKNPTAFYLCASSIRTRSYNEQFFGPGTRLTVL.

The J gene is TRBJ2-1, the V gene TRBV5-1; D is perhaps TRBD1 (6 bases). V was clipped by 4 bases and J by 2 bases, with 10 bases between them. The CDR3 runs to 14 residues. Germline CDR1 and CDR2: SGHRS and YFSETQ. The CDR3 is CASSGGSPYNEQFF. The CDR3 DNA is TGCGCCAGCAGCGGGGGCAGTCCCTACAATGAGCAGTTCTTC.

This chain connects TRBV5-6 to TRBJ2-1, with D perhaps matching TRBD2 (6 bases). This CDR3 has 14 amino acids. The germline V gene encodes CDR1 SGHDT and CDR2 YYEEEE. V was clipped by 3 bases and J by 9 bases, with 16 bases between them. This CDR3 is CASSWTTLTGEQFF. The CDR3 DNA follows: TGTGCCAGCAGCTGGACTACCCTCACAGGTGAGCAGTTCTTC.

CDR3 amino acids: CASSIEAATPGEKLFF. CDR3 in DNA: TGTGCCAGTAGTATAGAGGCGGCCACCCCTGGAGAAAAACTGTTTTTT. The rearrangement joins TRBV19 to TRBJ1-4, with D uncertain. Germline CDR1 and CDR2: LNHDA and SQIVND (reference sequence). There are 16 residues in the CDR3. V lost 0 bases, J lost 8 bases, and 16 bases lay in between.

V is TRBV20-1 and J is TRBJ1-2, with TRBD1 identical over 8 bases. In germline, CDR1 is DFQATT, CDR2 SNEGSKA (reference sequence). This CDR3 is built from 11 residues. CDR3 amino acids: CRDDRGDGYTF. CDR3 in DNA: TGCAGAGACGACAGGGGAGATGGCTACACCTTC.

This clone was detected only once. J is TRBJ2-7 and V is TRBV14, with a weak D call TRBD2 (6 bases). Trimming removed 1 base at V and 6 bases at J, with 13 bases between. Germline V CDR1 and CDR2: SGHDN, FVKESK. The length of the CDR3 is 14 residues. CDR3 sequence: CASSQVLAAGEQYF. The CDR3 DNA follows: TGTGCCAGCAGCCAAGTCCTAGCAGCGGGCGAGCAGTACTTC.

The rearrangement links TRBV5-6 to TRBJ2-7; D is uncertain. Trimming left V 0 bases short and J 3 bases short, with 7 bases between. The germline V gene has CDR1 SGHDT and CDR2 YYEEEE. The CDR3 runs to 13 residues. CDR3 in amino acids: CASSLGQHYEQYF. In DNA, the CDR3 is TGTGCCAGCAGCTTGGGGCAACACTACGAGCAGTACTTC.

This chain joins TRBV9 and TRBJ2-2, with D perhaps TRBD2 (6 bases). The CDR3 loop spans 15 amino acids. V was clipped by 1 base and J by 0 bases, with 7 bases between them. CDR1 SGDLS and CDR2 YYNGEE come from the germline V gene. The CDR3 protein is CASSVSGSNTGELFF. For the CDR3, the DNA is TGTGCCAGCAGCGTAAGCGGGTCGAACACCGGGGAGCTGTTTTTT.

To note about this clone: Mismatch with germline at one junction end may stem from a read error. The chain is built from TRBV28 and TRBJ2-5; D remains unclear. This CDR3 has 13 amino acids. Germline V gives CDR1 MDHEN, CDR2 SYDVKM. The CDR3 region is CASSPRIQETRYF. CDR3 nucleotide sequence: TGTGCCAGCAGTCCCCGGATCCAAGAGACCCGGTACTTC.

This clone was seen a handful of times. The chain is built from TRBV6-1 and TRBJ1-2; D unclear. CDR3 length: 13 amino acids. Germline CDR1 reads MNHNS; CDR2 reads SASEGT. Trimming stripped 1 base from V and 8 bases from J, with 11 bases between. The chain's CDR3 is CASSEGGDRGYTF. The CDR3 coding sequence is TGTGCCAGCAGTGAAGGTGGAGACCGGGGCTACACCTTC.